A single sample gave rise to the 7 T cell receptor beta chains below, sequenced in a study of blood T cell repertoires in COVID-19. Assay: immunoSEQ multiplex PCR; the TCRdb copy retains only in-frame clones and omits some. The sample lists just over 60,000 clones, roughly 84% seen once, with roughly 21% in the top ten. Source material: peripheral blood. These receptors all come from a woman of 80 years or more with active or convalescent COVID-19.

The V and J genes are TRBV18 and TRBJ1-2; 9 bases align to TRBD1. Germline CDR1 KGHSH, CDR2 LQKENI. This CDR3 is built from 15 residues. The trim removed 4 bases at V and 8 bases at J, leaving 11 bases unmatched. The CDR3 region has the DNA TGTGCCAGCTCACGGGACCGGGACAGGGATCGCGGCTACACCTTC. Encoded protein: CASSRDRDRDRGYTF. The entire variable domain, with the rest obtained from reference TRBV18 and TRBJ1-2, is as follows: NAGVMQNPRHLVRRRGQEARLRCSPMKGHSHVYWYRQLPEEGLKFMVYLQKENIIDESGMPKERFSAEFPKEGPSILRIQQVVRGDSAAYFCASSRDRDRDRGYTFGSGTRLTVV.

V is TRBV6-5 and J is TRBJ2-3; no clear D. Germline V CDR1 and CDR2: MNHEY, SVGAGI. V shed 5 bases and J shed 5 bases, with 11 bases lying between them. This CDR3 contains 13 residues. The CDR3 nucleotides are TGTGCCAGCAGTCCCGAACGAGGAGATACGCAGTATTTT. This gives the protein CASSPERGDTQYF.

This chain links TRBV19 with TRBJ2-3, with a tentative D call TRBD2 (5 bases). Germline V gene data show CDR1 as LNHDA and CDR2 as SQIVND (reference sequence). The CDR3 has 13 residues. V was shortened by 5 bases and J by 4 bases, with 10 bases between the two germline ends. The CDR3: CASSSAGSDTQYF. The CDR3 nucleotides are TGTGCCAGTAGTTCTGCGGGTTCAGATACGCAGTATTTT.

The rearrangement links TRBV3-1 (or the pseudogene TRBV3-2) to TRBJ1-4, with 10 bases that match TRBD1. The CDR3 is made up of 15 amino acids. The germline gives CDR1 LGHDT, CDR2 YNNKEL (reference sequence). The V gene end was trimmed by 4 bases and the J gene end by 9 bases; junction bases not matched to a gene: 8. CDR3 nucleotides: TGTGCCAGCAGCCCAACCGGGACAGGGGATAAAAAACTGTTTTTT. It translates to CASSPTGTGDKKLFF.

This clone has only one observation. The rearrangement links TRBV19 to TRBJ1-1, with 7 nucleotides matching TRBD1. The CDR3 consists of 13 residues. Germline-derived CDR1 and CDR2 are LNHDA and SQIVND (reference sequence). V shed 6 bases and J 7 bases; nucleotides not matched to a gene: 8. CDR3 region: CASSDPDRVEAFF. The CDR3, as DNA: TGTGCCAGTAGCGACCCAGACAGGGTTGAAGCTTTCTTT.

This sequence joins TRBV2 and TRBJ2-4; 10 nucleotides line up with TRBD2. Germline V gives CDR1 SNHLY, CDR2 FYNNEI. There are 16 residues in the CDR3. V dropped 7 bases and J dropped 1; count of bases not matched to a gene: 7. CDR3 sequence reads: CASTPTSGVAKNIQYF. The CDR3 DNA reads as TGTGCCAGCACCCCCACTAGCGGGGTCGCCAAAAACATTCAGTACTTC.

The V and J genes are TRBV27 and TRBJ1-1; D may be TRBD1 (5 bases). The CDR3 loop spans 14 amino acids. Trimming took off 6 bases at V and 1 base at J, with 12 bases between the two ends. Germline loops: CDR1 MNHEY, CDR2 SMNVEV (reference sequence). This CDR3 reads CASRRRAGNTEAFF. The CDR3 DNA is TGTGCCAGCAGACGCAGGGCTGGGAACACTGAAGCTTTCTTT.